This T cell receptor beta chain came from a study of shared clonotypes between healthy human individuals. Germline assignment: CDR1 SQVTM and CDR2 ANQGSEA. The V and J ends lost 7 bases and 5 bases, in that order; junction bases with no gene match: 7. CDR3 size: 12 residues. On this clone: This CDR3 is also generated by other DNA sequences in the sample.

Measured with immunoSEQ multiplex PCR; TCRdb has only the in-frame clones, and not every one. The repertoire consists of 650,000 to 750,000 clones, with around 72% occurring once and the leading ten covering approximately 1.8%. This clonotype was sampled from a woman in her 30s in good health. Sequencing was done on a sample of memory CD4+ T cells sorted from blood. Subset denoted: CD45RA-negative fraction. J is TRBJ2-5 and V is TRBV29-1; TRBD1 agrees at 7 bases. CDR3 in amino acids: CSARGGGETQYF. In nucleotides, the CDR3 is TGCAGCGCACGAGGGGGCGGGGAGACCCAGTACTTC.